One sample yielded the 32 T cell receptor beta chains listed below, sequenced in a study of radiotherapy plus CTLA-4 blockade in lung cancer. The method was immunoSEQ multiplex PCR; TCRdb's version includes in-frame clones alone and lacks a portion of them. The table lists tens of thousands of clones, approximately 86% of them singletons. The source was peripheral blood, collected from a patient treated with radiotherapy plus ipilimumab. Receptor source: a human donor with non-small cell lung cancer that progressed on radiotherapy plus ipilimumab.

The chain uses TRBV7-6 and TRBJ1-2; D is possibly TRBD1 (5 bases). The CDR3 loop spans 13 amino acids. CDR1 and CDR2 (germline): SGHVS, FNYEAQ. The germline V and J ends were trimmed by 2 bases and 6 bases, with 10 bases remaining between them. The CDR3 DNA follows: TGTGCCAGCAGCTTATACGGAGGGGATGGCTACACCTTC. Amino acid sequence: CASSLYGGDGYTF.

This clone has only one observation. The rearrangement links TRBV10-3 to TRBJ2-3, with 8 positions matching TRBD2. Looked up from germline, CDR1 is ENHRY and CDR2 is SYGVKD. With V trimmed by 3 bases and J by 0 bases, 5 bases remained unmatched. The CDR3 totals 16 residues. CDR3 DNA sequence: TGTGCCATCAGTGACGGCGGGAGGACTAGCACAGATACGCAGTATTTT. It translates to CAISDGGRTSTDTQYF.

The chain is built from TRBV6-5 and TRBJ2-1; D unclear. Germline loops: CDR1 MNHEY, CDR2 SVGAGI. The CDR3 totals 14 residues. Trimming removed 5 bases from V and 6 bases from J, with 14 bases in between. Here the CDR3 DNA reads TGTGCCAGCAGTCCACTATATTGGGGCAATGAGCAGTTCTTC. This sequence encodes CASSPLYWGNEQFF.

The V and J genes are TRBV28 and TRBJ1-2, with D possibly matching TRBD1 (5 bases). This CDR3 is 14 amino acids long. V lost 1 base and J lost 8, with 14 bases in between. Germline V CDR1 and CDR2: MDHEN, SYDVKM. CDR3 DNA sequence: TGTGCCAGCAGTTTATTCCAATTTCCAGGGGGCTACACCTTC. It is translated as CASSLFQFPGGYTF.

This clone was seen once. The chain employs TRBV19 and TRBJ1-2; the D gene is possibly TRBD1 (5 bases). The CDR3 length is 13 residues. Germline CDR1 LNHDA, CDR2 SQIVND (reference sequence). Trimming removed 9 bases at V and 7 bases at J, with 18 bases between. As DNA, the CDR3 is TGTGCCAGCGGAGAGTCTCTGAGGGGTGGCTACACCTTC. Translated, it gives CASGESLRGGYTF.

The V gene is TRBV5-1, the J gene TRBJ2-5; D not certain. Trimming left V 4 bases short and J 5 bases short, with 6 bases between. The CDR3 totals 11 residues. Germline values: CDR1 SGHRS, CDR2 YFSETQ. The CDR3 DNA is TGCGCCAGCAGCCTCCAGGAGACCCAGTACTTC. It yields the protein CASSLQETQYF.

This sequence joins TRBV15 and TRBJ2-3, with D possibly being TRBD1 or TRBD2 (6 bases each). From germline, CDR1 is LNHNV and CDR2 YYDKDF (reference sequence). V was clipped by 4 bases and J by 5 bases, with 13 bases between them. The CDR3 is 14 residues long. In nucleotides, the CDR3 is TGTGCCACCAGCAAAACTGGGGGGCAAGATACGCAGTATTTT. Translated: CATSKTGGQDTQYF.

J is TRBJ2-7 and V is TRBV7-2; D is unresolved. V lost 0 bases, J lost 2 bases, and 2 bases lay in between. This CDR3 has 12 residues. Germline V gene lookup returns CDR1 SGHTA and CDR2 FQGNSA. The CDR3 nucleotides read TGTGCCAGCAGCTTAGCGGCCTACGAGCAGTACTTC. Translating gives CASSLAAYEQYF.

The J gene is TRBJ1-1, the V gene TRBV29-1; perhaps TRBD1 as D (5 bases). Germline CDR1 reads SQVTM; CDR2 reads ANQGSEA. CDR3 length: 14 amino acids. Trimming pared 3 bases from V and 0 bases from J, leaving 11 bases between. CDR3 in DNA: TGCAGCGTTGATACCGACAGAATGAACACTGAAGCTTTCTTT. Translation: CSVDTDRMNTEAFF.

The chain employs TRBV5-1 and TRBJ1-4; maybe TRBD1 (5 bases). This CDR3 contains 15 residues. The V gene's germline CDR1 is SGHRS and CDR2 YFSETQ. The V end lost 4 bases, the J end lost 3 bases, and 13 bases lay between the germline ends. The DNA for the CDR3 is TGCGCCAGCAGCGGGGTGGGGGGTCCTAATGAAAAACTGTTTTTT. Its protein product is CASSGVGGPNEKLFF.

The chain links TRBV27 to TRBJ1-1; D remains ambiguous. Trimming shortened V by 0 bases and J by 1 base, and 12 bases separated the two germline ends. Germline V gene lookup returns CDR1 MNHEY and CDR2 SMNVEV (reference sequence). The CDR3 spans 16 residues. This CDR3 reads CASSLSGGPRNTEAFF. For the CDR3, the DNA is TGTGCCAGCAGTTTATCGGGTGGGCCCAGGAACACTGAAGCTTTCTTT.

The V and J genes are TRBV28 and TRBJ1-2; D perhaps matches TRBD1 (6 bases). V was clipped by 8 bases and J by 2 bases, with 24 bases between them. CDR1 is MDHEN and CDR2 is SYDVKM in the germline V gene. The CDR3 extends over 17 amino acids. CDR3 loop: CASHTSWGHRLNYGYTF. In nucleotides, the CDR3 is TGTGCCAGCCATACTAGCTGGGGACATCGACTGAACTATGGCTACACCTTC.

The chain uses TRBV29-1 and TRBJ2-5; a possible D gene is TRBD1 (5 bases). V was clipped by 7 bases and J by 2 bases, with 11 bases between them. Per germline, CDR1 SQVTM and CDR2 ANQGSEA. The CDR3 length is 12 residues. The CDR3 DNA reads as TGCAGCGGCTACAGGAGTCAAGAGACCCAGTACTTC. Its protein product is CSGYRSQETQYF.

The V gene is TRBV5-1, the J gene TRBJ1-1; D not resolved. The germline V gene has CDR1 SGHRS and CDR2 YFSETQ. This CDR3 has 14 amino acids. The V gene lost 0 bases and the J gene lost 1 base, with 7 bases spanning the gap. As DNA, the CDR3 is TGCGCCAGCAGCTTGGCCTGGACGAACACTGAAGCTTTCTTT. This gives the protein CASSLAWTNTEAFF.

This chain uses TRBV4-1 with TRBJ2-3; D might be TRBD1 or TRBD2, each matching 6 bases. V was shortened by 1 base and J by 1 base, with 9 bases between the two germline ends. The CDR3 loop spans 15 amino acids. Germline V gene sequence: CDR1 MGHRA, CDR2 YSYEKL. CDR3 residues: CASSQGGARTDTQYF. The CDR3 region has the DNA TGCGCCAGCAGCCAAGGGGGGGCCCGCACAGATACGCAGTATTTT.

The rearrangement uses TRBV27 and TRBJ2-5; TRBD1 aligns across 9 bases. Per the germline V gene, CDR1 is MNHEY and CDR2 is SMNVEV (reference sequence). Trimming cost V 4 bases and J 6 bases; bases outside gene matches: 12. The CDR3 sequence is 16 residues long. CDR3 sequence: CASSSLQGAAGQTQYF. The CDR3 DNA reads as TGTGCCAGCAGTTCGTTACAGGGGGCCGCCGGGCAGACCCAGTACTTC.

This clone occurred a few times. The CDR3 DNA reads TGTGCCAGCGGCGACGGAGGCAGGCCCACAGATACGCAGTATTTT. The encoded protein is CASGDGGRPTDTQYF. This chain links TRBV9 with TRBJ2-3; possible D gene TRBD2, 5 bases. V lost 7 bases, J lost 2 bases, and 17 bases lay in between. The CDR3 is made up of 15 amino acids. The germline gives CDR1 SGDLS, CDR2 YYNGEE. The variable domain in full, with the rest retrieved from reference TRBV9 and TRBJ2-3, is DSGVTQTPKHLITATGQRVTLRCSPRSGDLSVYWYQQSLDQGLQFLIQYYNGEERAKGNILERFSAQQFPDLHSELNLSSLELGDSALYFCASGDGGRPTDTQYFGPGTRLTVL.

This clone was observed once. This CDR3 is also generated by other DNA sequences in the sample. The chain employs TRBV27 and TRBJ2-2, with unresolved D. V lost 4 bases and J 0 bases, leaving 0 bases between the germline ends. The CDR3 is made up of 12 amino acids. The germline gives CDR1 MNHEY, CDR2 SMNVEV (reference sequence). The CDR3 is CASSSNTGELFF. As DNA, the CDR3 is TGTGCCAGCAGTTCGAACACCGGGGAGCTGTTTTTT.

The rearrangement links TRBV30 to TRBJ2-4; TRBD1 might be the D (6 bases). This CDR3 is built from 16 residues. Germline CDR1 GTSNPN, CDR2 SVGIG (reference sequence). Trimming cost V 4 bases and J 0 bases, with 16 bases left between them. CDR3 loop: CAWNPLDRLAKNIQYF. Here the CDR3 DNA reads TGTGCCTGGAACCCACTGGACAGACTAGCCAAAAACATTCAGTACTTC.

This chain uses TRBV12-5 with TRBJ2-7; perhaps TRBD2 as D (5 bases). Looked up from germline, CDR1 is LGHNT and CDR2 is FRNRAP. V was pared by 5 bases and J by 7 bases, with 24 bases between. The CDR3 has 16 residues. In nucleotides, the CDR3 is TGTGCTAGTGGTAGCGCATGGGCGGGCGGGCCAAGGGAGCAGTACTTC. It is translated as CASGSAWAGGPREQYF.

The rearrangement uses TRBV5-1 and TRBJ2-1; TRBD2 agrees at 9 bases. The CDR3 is 17 residues long. Germline V gene data show CDR1 as SGHRS and CDR2 as YFSETQ. The junction had 9 bases not matched to a gene; V was cut back by 1 base and J by 4 bases. The CDR3 nucleotides read TGCGCCAGCAGCTTGCGTCCTAGCGGGGTAATTTACAATGAGCAGTTCTTC. This translates into CASSLRPSGVIYNEQFF.

This clone was found once. This rearrangement joins TRBV27 to TRBJ2-7; 9 bases are shared with TRBD1. This CDR3 is 16 amino acids long. V trimming: 0 bases; J trimming: 2 bases; junction bases outside the gene matches: 5. CDR1 and CDR2 from the germline V gene are MNHEY and SMNVEV (reference sequence). The CDR3 spells CASSLSLGTGPYEQYF. CDR3 coding DNA: TGTGCCAGCAGTTTATCGTTGGGGACAGGGCCCTACGAGCAGTACTTC.

The V call is TRBV7-6, the J call TRBJ1-3; unclear D gene. There are 14 residues in the CDR3. The germline V gene has CDR1 SGHVS and CDR2 FNYEAQ. Between the trimmed V and J ends, which lost 3 bases and 0 bases, there was a span of 6 bases. CDR3 in amino acids: CASSLQISGNTIYF. As DNA, the CDR3 is TGTGCCAGCAGCTTGCAGATCTCTGGAAACACCATATATTTT.

The chain combines TRBV11-2 with TRBJ1-3; no clear D gene. V was shortened by 5 bases and J by 2 bases, with 19 bases between the two germline ends. Germline assignment: CDR1 SGHAT and CDR2 FQNNGV. The CDR3 has 17 amino acids. CDR3 residues: CASSRQVLSNAGNTIYF. The CDR3 DNA is TGTGCCAGCAGCCGCCAGGTCCTTTCGAACGCTGGAAACACCATATATTTT.

V and J are TRBV28 and TRBJ1-5; maybe TRBD1 (6 bases). Between the trimmed V and J ends, which lost 1 base and 6 bases, there was a span of 10 bases. CDR1 is MDHEN, CDR2 SYDVKM, per germline. The CDR3 consists of 14 residues. CDR3 in amino acids: CASSLFGGLQPQHF. DNA for the CDR3: TGTGCCAGCAGTTTATTCGGGGGCCTTCAGCCCCAGCATTTT. Together with reference TRBV28 and TRBJ1-5, the CDR3 gives the full variable domain: DVKVTQSSRYLVKRTGEKVFLECVQDMDHENMFWYRQDPGLGLRLIYFSYDVKMKEKGDIPEGYSVSREKKERFSLILESASTNQTSMYLCASSLFGGLQPQHFGDGTRLSIL.

V is TRBV9 and J is TRBJ1-1; weak D call: TRBD1 (6 bases). V shed 0 bases and J shed 11 bases, with 17 bases lying between them. The CDR3 has 14 residues. The germline gives CDR1 SGDLS, CDR2 YYNGEE. The CDR3 loop is CASSVGGAQGSAFF. The CDR3 coding sequence is TGTGCCAGCAGCGTAGGGGGGGCGCAGGGATCCGCTTTCTTT.

This chain uses TRBV4-2 with TRBJ2-5; TRBD2 aligns across 7 bases. This CDR3 region has 15 residues. The junction had 3 bases not matched to a gene; V was cut back by 1 base and J by 1 base. The V gene's germline CDR1 is LGHNA and CDR2 YNFKEQ. Written as DNA, the CDR3 is TGTGCCAGCAGCCAAGGCGGGGGATCCCAAGAGACCCAGTACTTC. It specifies CASSQGGGSQETQYF.

Regarding this clone: Distinct nucleotide sequences in the sample also encode this CDR3. J is TRBJ1-1 and V is TRBV5-1; 10 nucleotides match TRBD1. Germline CDR1 SGHRS, CDR2 YFSETQ. The CDR3 covers 16 residues. J gave up 0 bases and V 0 bases, and 2 bases lay outside the gene matches. The CDR3 loop is CASSLGQGAMNTEAFF. CDR3 in DNA: TGCGCCAGCAGCTTGGGACAGGGGGCGATGAACACTGAAGCTTTCTTT.

This clone has more than one count but fewer than ten. The V call is TRBV5-1, the J call TRBJ2-1; 7 bases are a match to TRBD1. The CDR3 sequence is 11 residues long. V lost 4 bases, J lost 10 bases, and 2 bases stayed unmatched. Looked up from germline, CDR1 is SGHRS and CDR2 is YFSETQ. This CDR3 is CASSPDREQFF. The CDR3 nucleotides read TGCGCCAGCAGCCCGGACAGGGAGCAGTTCTTC.

J is TRBJ1-1 and V is TRBV5-1; D unresolved. V gave up 0 bases and J gave up 7 bases, with 10 bases separating them. The CDR3 totals 13 residues. CDR1 and CDR2 (germline): SGHRS, YFSETQ. The CDR3 nucleotides read TGCGCCAGCAGCTTGGAGGCAGACCTTGAAGCTTTCTTT. This gives the protein CASSLEADLEAFF. The whole variable domain, remainder taken from reference TRBV5-1 and TRBJ1-1, is KAGVTQTPRYLIKTRGQQVTLSCSPISGHRSVSWYQQTPGQGLQFLFEYFSETQRNKGNFPGRFSGRQFSNSRSEMNVSTLELGDSALYLCASSLEADLEAFFGQGTRLTVV.

The chain carries TRBV10-3 and TRBJ2-1, with TRBD2 matching over 8 bases. Germline-derived CDR1 and CDR2 are ENHRY and SYGVKD. This CDR3 contains 17 residues. The ends lost 5 bases at V and 0 bases at J; junction bases unmatched: 9. CDR3 amino acids: CAISRLAGSSSYNEQFF. The CDR3 region has the DNA TGTGCCATCAGTAGGCTAGCGGGTTCCAGCTCCTACAATGAGCAGTTCTTC.

The chain couples TRBV6-5 to TRBJ1-1; 9 nucleotides agree with TRBD1. This CDR3 spans 14 amino acids. CDR1 is MNHEY, CDR2 SVGAGI, per germline. V lost 7 bases, J lost 0 bases, and 3 bases stayed unmatched. CDR3 coding DNA: TGTGCCAGCACCCGGACAGGGGTGAACACTGAAGCTTTCTTT. Its protein is CASTRTGVNTEAFF.